This T cell receptor beta chain was captured in a study of somatic mutations in cytotoxic T cells in rheumatoid arthritis. Comments on this clone: Its antigen remains unidentified.

Positively selected by magnetic beads, CD4+ and CD8+ cells were purity-checked by flow cytometry. Original methodology: Matches to published virus-specific TCRB sequences were rare among patient CD8+ clones larger than 1%. TCRdb keeps only in-frame clones here, not all; method: immunoSEQ multiplex PCR. From that table come the V and J calls and clone size; the DNA was used to work out D and trimming. The repertoire consists of some 20,000 clones, with about 83% occurring once and the leading ten covering approximately 15%. Broader study findings: It was found that CD8+ T-cell clonality in rheumatoid arthritis patients did not differ significantly from that in age-matched healthy controls. Unlike healthy controls, rheumatoid arthritis patients had CD8+ clonality that increased with age.

Germline V gene data show CDR1 as SGHRS and CDR2 as YFSETQ. V lost 2 bases and J 7 bases, leaving 15 bases between the germline ends. The CDR3 extends over 14 amino acids. Sequenced: CD8+ T cells sorted from blood. The chain is built from TRBV5-1 and TRBJ1-2; tentatively, D is TRBD1 (6 bases). This receptor was obtained from an adult with rheumatoid arthritis. The CDR3 reads CASSFGGPRAGYTF. In DNA form, the CDR3 reads TGCGCCAGCAGCTTTGGGGGGCCCCGAGCTGGCTACACCTTC.